The 13 T cell receptor beta chains below all came from one sample that was sequenced in a study of regulatory T cells in long-lasting Graves disease. TCR beta libraries were built with iRepertoire HTBI primers and Arm-PCR of CDR3 regions. From the multiplex PCR reads, TCRdb called clonotypes with MiXCR, one entry per CDR3 protein. Of more than 300,000 distinct CDR3 sequences in the sample, 15% to 19% were seen once. Time point denoted: newly diagnosed GD, antithyroid drugs for less than 3 months. PBMC RNA served as the TCR library source. The sample in question was peripheral blood mononuclear cells (PBMCs), obtained at new diagnosis, from a patient treated with antithyroid drugs. The receptor set was obtained from a female donor with Graves disease.

This clonotype was seen at least ten times. J is TRBJ1-1 and V is TRBV12-3 or TRBV12-4, with 8 bases identical to TRBD1. The CDR3 length is 15 residues. The V gene end was trimmed by 3 bases and the J gene end by 3 bases; junction bases not matched to a gene: 6. This CDR3 reads CASSLAGTGYTEAFF. The CDR3, as DNA: TGTGCCAGCAGTTTGGCCGGGACAGGTTACACTGAAGCTTTCTTT.

This clonotype has a count of ten or more. This sequence joins TRBV6-2 or TRBV6-3 and TRBJ2-1; 16 positions agree with TRBD2. The CDR3 is 19 residues long. The V gene end was trimmed by 6 bases and the J gene end by 4 bases; junction bases not matched to a gene: 12. The V gene's germline CDR1 is MNHEY and CDR2 SVGEGT. CDR3 DNA sequence: TGTGCCAGCAGGGACAGTGGGACTAGCGGGAGGGCCTTATACAATGAGCAGTTCTTC. Translation gives CASRDSGTSGRALYNEQFF.

This clonotype was seen a single time. The chain recombines TRBV7-2 with TRBJ2-2; the match to TRBD2 covers 10 bases. This CDR3 is built from 16 residues. Germline lookup yields CDR1 SGHTA and CDR2 FQGNSA. Trimming cost V 6 bases and J 4 bases; bases outside gene matches: 8. The CDR3 nucleotides read TGTGCCAGCAGACAAGCGGGAGGGCGTCCCACCGGGGAGCTGTTTTTT. Its translation: CASRQAGGRPTGELFF.

This clonotype has ten or more counts. This chain links TRBV10-1 with TRBJ2-3, with D uncertain. The CDR3 sequence is 12 residues long. Trimming took 5 bases from V and 5 from J, leaving 8 bases between them. Germline V gene lookup returns CDR1 WNHNN and CDR2 SYGVQD (reference sequence). CDR3: CASSRTKDTQYF. The DNA for the CDR3 is TGCGCCAGCAGTCGGACGAAAGATACGCAGTATTTT.

The V and J genes are TRBV12-5 and TRBJ1-1; D perhaps matches TRBD1 (6 bases). The V end was cut by 7 bases, the J end by 1 base, with 13 bases between. Germline CDR1 and CDR2: LGHNT and FRNRAP. The CDR3 has 14 amino acids. CDR3 amino acids: CASAIVGGNTEAFF. CDR3 DNA sequence: TGTGCTAGTGCCATTGTAGGGGGGAACACTGAAGCTTTCTTT.

There are many counts of this clonotype. The CDR3 here is CAVTGTSGRGNTGELFF. Written as DNA, the CDR3 is TGTGCCGTAACGGGGACTAGCGGGAGAGGGAACACCGGGGAGCTGTTTTTT. V gene TRBV6-1 combines with J gene TRBJ2-2; TRBD2 matches at 14 bases. CDR3 length: 17 amino acids. V was pared by 11 bases and J by 1 base, with 9 bases of the junction left unmatched. The germline V gene has CDR1 MNHNS and CDR2 SASEGT.

The table lists this clonotype with many counts. V is TRBV12-5 and J is TRBJ2-7; D unresolved. The CDR3 sequence is 15 residues long. The V gene's germline CDR1 is LGHNT and CDR2 FRNRAP. V lost 2 bases to trimming and J lost 2 bases, with 13 bases between them. CDR3 loop: CASGLSRVSTYEQYF. CDR3 DNA: TGTGCTAGTGGTTTGAGTCGGGTCTCAACCTACGAGCAGTACTTC.

V usage is TRBV9 and J usage is TRBJ2-1, with D perhaps matching TRBD2 (6 bases). V was clipped by 0 bases and J by 13 bases, with 14 bases between them. From germline, CDR1 is SGDLS and CDR2 YYNGEE. This CDR3 contains 13 residues. The CDR3 loop reads CASSVAGEETQFF. CDR3 in DNA: TGTGCCAGCAGCGTAGCGGGAGAAGAGACCCAGTTCTTC.

The sample holds many counts of this clonotype. V usage is TRBV6-2 or TRBV6-3 and J usage is TRBJ2-1, with D unclear. The CDR3 extends over 13 amino acids. CDR1 is MNHEY, CDR2 SVGEGT, per germline. Trimming stripped 5 bases from V and 8 bases from J, with 13 bases between. The DNA for the CDR3 is TGTGCCAGCAGTGCCTTCTCTGGCGATGAGCAGTTCTTC. This encodes CASSAFSGDEQFF.

The genes are TRBV7-9 and TRBJ1-4, with no clear D. The CDR3 loop spans 13 amino acids. Trimming removed 4 bases from V and 7 bases from J, with 10 bases in between. Germline CDR1 SEHNR, CDR2 FQNEAQ (reference sequence). CDR3 in amino acids: CASSSQDGEKLFF. CDR3 nucleotides: TGTGCCAGCAGCTCCCAGGATGGTGAAAAACTGTTTTTT.

This clonotype has more than one count but fewer than ten. The chain couples TRBV11-3 to TRBJ2-2, with unresolved D. The length of the CDR3 is 12 residues. V gave up 5 bases and J gave up 7 bases, with 8 bases separating them. Germline V gene data show CDR1 as SGHNT and CDR2 as YENEEA. The CDR3 DNA sequence: TGTGCCAGCAGCCCGGCCGACGGGGAGCTGTTTTTT. It translates to CASSPADGELFF.

This clonotype was picked up many times. CDR3 amino acids: CASSYGSDSYEQYF. In DNA, the CDR3 is TGTGCCAGCAGTTACGGTAGCGACTCCTACGAGCAGTACTTC. The rearrangement uses TRBV6-5 and TRBJ2-7, with D maybe TRBD2 (5 bases). The CDR3 length is 14 residues. With 2 bases removed from V and 0 bases from J, the gap between germline ends came to 8 bases. Germline V gene data show CDR1 as MNHEY and CDR2 as SVGAGI.

Points on this clonotype: Being one base from a much bigger clone, this may be a read error. This rearrangement joins TRBV30 to TRBJ2-3; D unclear. In germline, CDR1 is GTSNPN, CDR2 SVGIG (reference sequence). V was shortened by 1 base and J by 4 bases, with 3 bases between the two germline ends. The CDR3 covers 11 residues. The CDR3 is CAWSGADTQYF. CDR3 coding DNA: TGTGCCTGGAGTGGGGCAGATACGCAGTATTTT.